This T cell receptor beta chain was obtained from a study of PD-1 blockade in classical Hodgkin lymphoma. The data were produced by immunoSEQ multiplex PCR, yet TCRdb's version contains in-frame clones alone and is incomplete. The sample has tens of thousands of clones, about 77% seen once. With no exception, relapse followed autologous stem cell transplantation in all patients, and brentuximab vedotin exposure varied. CDR1 is LNHDA, CDR2 SQIVND, per germline (reference sequence). This CDR3 is built from 12 residues. Trimming left V 7 bases short and J 4 bases short, with 9 bases between. This material consisted of peripheral blood mononuclear cells (PBMCs), taken at baseline. The clonotype originates from a human donor with classical Hodgkin lymphoma. The rearrangement uses TRBV19 and TRBJ2-3; D is unclear. The CDR3, as DNA: TGTGCCAGTAATTATGTCCCAGATACGCAGTATTTT. This translates into CASNYVPDTQYF.